This TCR beta chain was profiled in a study of control samples from healthy donors and cancer patients. Method: immunoSEQ multiplex PCR; TCRdb's copy keeps in-frame clones and lacks some. The data contain some 210,000 clones, over 80% of them singletons. Germline values: CDR1 GTSNPN, CDR2 SVGIG (reference sequence). The CDR3 totals 13 residues. V was pared by 2 bases and J by 4 bases, with 3 bases of the junction left unmatched. The sequenced sample was blood. The TCR originated in a man aged 25 to 40 in good health. The chain joins TRBV30 to TRBJ1-2; 8 bases fit TRBD1. The DNA of the CDR3 is TGTGCCTGGAGTCACACAGGGGGCTATGGCTACACCTTC. Residues: CAWSHTGGYGYTF.